This paragraph covers one T cell receptor beta chain sequence. In the original processing: It was from reference gene primer amplification that nucleated cell counts were estimated. Profiled with immunoSEQ multiplex PCR; TCRdb holds only in-frame clones, not every one. The V and J calls and the clone size are those of that table, but D and trimming were determined from the DNA. The table records fewer than 120,000 clones, 72% of them present only once. V dropped 1 base and J dropped 5 bases, with 13 bases sitting between them. The CDR3 spans 14 residues. From germline, CDR1 is SGHDT and CDR2 YYEEEE. This sample was taken from a study of blood T cell repertoires in COVID-19. Study-wide context: Sites in the United States, Italy and Spain provided acute and convalescent COVID-19 samples. T cells, B-cell-depleted T cells, or PBMCs provided the cDNA or gDNA that served as material.

This TCR was recovered from an older woman with acute or convalescent COVID-19. The chain couples TRBV5-6 to TRBJ2-7; maybe TRBD1 (5 bases). The sequencing sample was made of peripheral blood. The CDR3 nucleotides are TGTGCCAGCAGCTTGCCGCAGGGTAACAACGAGCAGTACTTC. Protein product: CASSLPQGNNEQYF.